These T cell receptor beta chains were read from a single sample in a study of T cells in Graves' hyperthyroidism and ophthalmopathy. TCRdb re-called the multiplex PCR reads with MiXCR, one entry per CDR3 protein. Seen here are about 400,000 distinct CDR3 sequences, approximately 15% observed once, and the top ten hold roughly 33%. The sequenced material came from blood. All receptors come from a woman between 25 and 40 years old with Graves' hyperthyroidism. The CDR3 runs from the conserved cysteine through the conserved F or W. Each record gives: CDR3 length, J gene, V gene, clone size, D gene, CDR3 protein, CDR3 DNA. A D gene is named only where the DNA matches it firmly. The size field is filled for only some rows; it gives once, few, many or a size class.

17	TRBJ2-3	TRBV19	-	TRBD1	CASSRYPGQGIGDTQYF	TGTGCCAGTAGTAGATACCCTGGACAGGGGATTGGAGATACGCAGTATTTT
15	TRBJ1-1	TRBV7-9	-	-	CASSQNRDLNTEAFF	TGTGCCAGCAGCCAAAACCGGGATTTGAACACTGAAGCTTTCTTT
16	TRBJ1-2	TRBV14	-	TRBD1	CASSNGTGMINYGYTF	TGTGCCAGCAGCAACGGGACAGGCATGATCAACTATGGCTACACCTTC
15	TRBJ2-7	TRBV6-1	many	TRBD1	CASSAGQGVSYEQYF	TGTGCCAGCAGTGCCGGACAGGGTGTCTCCTACGAGCAGTACTTC
16	TRBJ1-6	TRBV18	many	-	CASSPRDTSYNSPLHF	TGTGCCAGCTCACCTCGGGACACATCCTATAATTCACCCCTCCACTTT
15	TRBJ1-1	TRBV7-9	once	TRBD1	CASSFRGQVNTEAFF	TGTGCCAGCAGCTTTCGGGGACAGGTGAACACTGAAGCTTTCTTT
14	TRBJ1-5	TRBV7-2	-	-	CASSSVGMAQPQHF	TGTGCCAGCAGCTCGGTGGGGATGGCTCAGCCCCAGCATTTT
15	TRBJ2-3	TRBV12-3/TRBV12-4	many	TRBD1	CASSLVQGATDTQYF	TGTGCCAGCAGTTTAGTTCAGGGGGCCACAGATACGCAGTATTTT
15	TRBJ1-5	TRBV19	few	-	CASTEVGDSNQPQHF	TGTGCCAGTACCGAGGTAGGGGATAGCAATCAGCCCCAGCATTTT
14	TRBJ2-7	TRBV4-1	-	-	CASSQGTDLYEQYF	TGCGCCAGCAGCCAAGGAACAGATCTATACGAGCAGTACTTC
18	TRBJ2-1	TRBV27	once	TRBD2	CASNALDRGTSSYNEQFF	TGTGCCAGCAACGCACTGGACAGAGGGACTAGCTCCTACAATGAGCAGTTCTTC
15	TRBJ1-6	TRBV7-8	few	-	CASSPRTAGNSPLHF	TGTGCCAGCAGTCCTCGGACGGCGGGGAATTCACCCCTCCACTTT
15	TRBJ2-2	TRBV11-2	many	-	CASSLNTEYTGELFF	TGTGCCAGCAGCTTAAACACCGAGTACACCGGGGAGCTGTTTTTT
15	TRBJ2-2	TRBV9	-	TRBD1	CATSVTGTNTGELFF	TGTGCCACCAGCGTGACAGGGACGAACACCGGGGAGCTGTTTTTT
14	TRBJ2-1	TRBV27	-	TRBD2	CASRPGGSCNEQFF	TGTGCCAGCAGACCGGGAGGCAGCTGCAATGAGCAGTTCTTC
12	TRBJ2-7	TRBV29-1	many	-	CSVEDGSYEQYF	TGCAGCGTTGAGGACGGCTCCTACGAGCAGTACTTC
17	TRBJ1-5	TRBV7-2	-	TRBD1	CASSLLTGAYSNQPQHF	TGTGCCAGCAGCTTACTGACAGGGGCTTATAGCAATCAGCCCCAGCATTTT
19	TRBJ1-2	TRBV7-6	-	TRBD1	CASSLGPAGTGSHLSGYTF	TGTGCCAGCAGCTTAGGCCCGGCGGGGACAGGGAGCCATTTGAGTGGCTACACCTTC
14	TRBJ1-5	TRBV5-5	-	-	CASSLGQVNQPQHF	TGTGCCAGCAGCTTGGGACAGGTGAATCAGCCCCAGCATTTT
15	TRBJ2-1	TRBV5-1	many	TRBD2	CASSSQTSGSNEQFF	TGCGCCAGCAGCAGCCAGACTAGCGGGAGTAATGAGCAGTTCTTC
17	TRBJ2-1	TRBV3-1	-	TRBD2	CASSQGGTSGIMDEQFF	TGTGCCAGCAGCCAAGGGGGGACTAGCGGGATAATGGATGAGCAGTTCTTC
14	TRBJ2-7	TRBV5-1	few	TRBD1	CASNNGTGGYEQYF	TGCGCCAGCAACAATGGGACAGGGGGCTACGAGCAGTACTTC
17	TRBJ2-5	TRBV28	few	TRBD2	CASRPPPGLTYQETQYF	TGTGCCAGCAGGCCTCCTCCGGGACTAACCTACCAAGAGACCCAGTACTTC
18	TRBJ2-2	TRBV5-1	-	TRBD2	CASSLGTSGREGTGELFF	TGCGCCAGCAGCTTGGGGACTAGCGGGAGAGAGGGCACCGGGGAGCTGTTTTTT
13	TRBJ1-1	TRBV4-1	few	-	CASSQVIEAEAFF	TGCGCCAGCAGCCAGGTAATTGAAGCTGAAGCTTTCTTT
12	TRBJ2-1	TRBV7-9	many	TRBD2	CASSLSPGLQFF	TGTGCCAGCAGCTTATCCCCGGGACTACAGTTCTTC
17	TRBJ2-1	TRBV29-1	many	TRBD2	CSVVGTSGSLTYNEQFF	TGCAGCGTTGTTGGTACTAGCGGGAGCCTAACCTACAATGAGCAGTTCTTC
13	TRBJ2-1	TRBV20-1	many	-	CSAREAGYNEQFF	TGCAGTGCTAGAGAGGCGGGTTACAATGAGCAGTTCTTC
14	TRBJ2-1	TRBV5-6	-	-	CASSLTGNYNEQFF	TGTGCCAGCAGCTTGACTGGGAATTACAATGAGCAGTTCTTC
15	TRBJ2-1	TRBV6-1	many	-	CASSPTGARGNEQFF	TGTGCCAGCAGTCCAACGGGGGCCCGGGGAAATGAGCAGTTCTTC
16	TRBJ2-5	TRBV7-8	-	TRBD1	CASSLARDRAIETQYF	TGTGCCAGCAGCTTAGCACGGGACAGGGCAATAGAGACCCAGTACTTC
15	TRBJ1-2	TRBV28	many	-	CASGTRGSLRDGYTF	TGTGCCAGCGGCACCAGGGGAAGTTTAAGGGATGGCTACACCTTC
16	TRBJ2-6	TRBV6-4	few	-	CASSERSTSGANVLTF	TGTGCCAGCAGTGAAAGGTCAACGTCTGGGGCCAACGTCCTGACTTTC
13	TRBJ1-5	TRBV6-2/TRBV6-3	many	TRBD1	CASRGQVNQPQHF	TGTGCCAGCCGGGGACAGGTCAATCAGCCCCAGCATTTT
14	TRBJ2-7	TRBV12-3/TRBV12-4	many	-	CASSFGGTGLEQYF	TGTGCCAGCAGTTTCGGCGGGACTGGTCTCGAGCAGTACTTC
17	TRBJ2-7	TRBV7-2	many	TRBD2	CASSLASGRAIYYEQYF	TGTGCCAGCAGCTTAGCTAGCGGGAGGGCGATCTACTACGAGCAGTACTTC
17	TRBJ2-2	TRBV7-8	few	-	CASSLGHRVLLAGELFF	TGTGCCAGCAGCTTAGGTCATCGGGTTCTGTTAGCCGGGGAGCTGTTTTTT
16	TRBJ2-5	TRBV9	few	TRBD2	CASSVGNSGRQETQYF	TGTGCCAGCAGCGTCGGAAATAGCGGGAGACAAGAGACCCAGTACTTC
17	TRBJ2-3	TRBV7-8	many	-	CASSLKTSSGSTDTQYF	TGTGCCAGCAGCTTAAAAACTAGCTCGGGATCCACAGATACGCAGTATTTT
14	TRBJ1-1	TRBV18	many	TRBD1	CASSRLDRGNEAFF	TGTGCCAGCTCACGCTTGGACAGGGGGAATGAAGCTTTCTTT
15	TRBJ2-7	TRBV28	many	-	CASSLSADISYEQYF	TGTGCCAGCAGTTTATCAGCGGATATCTCCTACGAGCAGTACTTC
16	TRBJ2-1	TRBV11-3	many	TRBD2	CASSLGLSGIYNEQFF	TGTGCCAGCAGCTTAGGTCTCAGCGGGATCTACAATGAGCAGTTCTTC
15	TRBJ2-3	TRBV10-3	-	TRBD2	CAITTGREATDTQYF	TGTGCCATCACCACGGGGCGGGAGGCAACAGATACGCAGTATTTT
14	TRBJ1-4	TRBV5-1	-	-	CASSLGQANEKLFF	TGCGCCAGCAGCCTCGGGCAGGCAAATGAAAAACTGTTTTTT
18	TRBJ2-1	TRBV10-3	many	TRBD2	CAISESISGTSGSNEQFF	TGTGCCATCAGTGAGTCGATTTCAGGGACTAGCGGGAGTAATGAGCAGTTCTTC
15	TRBJ2-3	TRBV9	few	-	CASKFSGQSTDTQYF	TGTGCCAGCAAGTTCAGCGGGCAAAGCACAGATACGCAGTATTTT
15	TRBJ2-7	TRBV3-1	few	TRBD2	CASSLRGTSRDEQYF	TGTGCCAGCAGCCTAAGGGGGACTAGCCGCGACGAGCAGTACTTC
15	TRBJ1-5	TRBV18	many	TRBD1	CASSPETGANQPQHF	TGTGCCAGCTCACCTGAGACAGGGGCTAATCAGCCCCAGCATTTT
16	TRBJ2-2	TRBV27	many	TRBD1	CASSLRQGRNTGELFF	TGTGCCAGCAGTTTAAGACAGGGGCGAAACACCGGGGAGCTGTTTTTT
15	TRBJ2-3	TRBV20-1	many	TRBD2	CSARETSGRSDTQYF	TGCAGTGCTAGAGAAACTAGCGGGAGGTCAGATACGCAGTATTTT
13	TRBJ2-7	TRBV2	many	-	CASLGLLPYEQYF	TGTGCCAGCCTCGGGCTTCTCCCCTACGAGCAGTACTTC
14	TRBJ2-7	TRBV5-4	-	-	CASSLKRVSYEQYF	TGTGCCAGCAGCTTGAAAAGAGTCTCCTACGAGCAGTACTTC
22	TRBJ2-7	TRBV7-9	many	-	CASSLGVMWRNKKEESAYEQYF	TGTGCCAGCAGCTTAGGAGTGATGTGGCGAAACAAAAAGGAGGAGTCAGCCTACGAGCAGTACTTC
14	TRBJ2-1	TRBV7-9	-	TRBD2	CASSRTGLADEQFF	TGTGCCAGCAGCCGGACTGGACTAGCCGATGAGCAGTTCTTC
16	TRBJ2-1	TRBV3-1	-	TRBD2	CASSQAGLAAYNEQFF	TGTGCCAGCAGCCAAGCCGGACTAGCGGCTTACAATGAGCAGTTCTTC
13	TRBJ2-7	TRBV20-1	few	-	CSARDGTTYEQYF	TGCAGTGCTAGAGATGGGACCACCTACGAGCAGTACTTC
15	TRBJ1-5	TRBV19	few	-	CASSPGTVINQPQHF	TGTGCCAGTAGTCCAGGGACGGTGATCAATCAGCCCCAGCATTTT
14	TRBJ1-1	TRBV5-6	many	-	CASSLFEGLHEAFF	TGTGCCAGCAGCCTCTTTGAGGGTTTGCATGAAGCTTTCTTT